These T cell receptor beta chains were read from a single sample in a study of control samples from healthy donors and cancer patients. Assay: immunoSEQ multiplex PCR; the TCRdb copy retains only in-frame clones and omits some. This sample has some 150,000 clones, with approximately 94% found just once. The sequenced sample was blood. These receptors all stem from a man aged 35-49 years in good health. Both conserved end residues are part of each CDR3. A D gene is named only where the DNA matches it firmly. The size entry is marked missing in some rows and otherwise reads once, few, many or a size class.

D gene | clone size | J gene | V gene | CDR3 DNA | CDR3 protein
NA | NA | TRBJ1-4 | TRBV19 | TGTGCCAGTACCGCGGACAGCTTGAATGAAAAACTGTTTTTT | CASTADSLNEKLFF
NA | NA | TRBJ1-2 | TRBV2 | TGTGCCAACCTTGCGGGAAGGAACTATGGCTACACCTTC | CANLAGRNYGYTF
NA | NA | TRBJ1-1 | TRBV18 | TGTGCCAGCTCTCCAGGGACACGGAGTATGAACACTGAAGCTTTCTTT | CASSPGTRSMNTEAFF
NA | NA | TRBJ1-1 | TRBV27 | TGTGCCAGCAGTTTATATAGGGGGGCGCCTGAAGCTTTCTTT | CASSLYRGAPEAFF
NA | NA | TRBJ1-1 | TRBV2 | TGTGCCAGCACCGAGCGGATGGGGAGACAACTGAACACTGAAGCTTTCTTT | CASTERMGRQLNTEAFF
NA | NA | TRBJ2-7 | TRBV18 | TGTGCCAGCTCATTACAGGGCCTCAGCTCCTACGAGCAGTACTTC | CASSLQGLSSYEQYF
TRBD1 | NA | TRBJ2-5 | TRBV5-5 | TGTGCCAGCAGCTCCAGGGGGCAATTTATTAGGGAGACCCAGTACTTC | CASSSRGQFIRETQYF
TRBD1 | NA | TRBJ1-1 | TRBV29-1 | TGCAGCGTTGGAGGGACAGGACGTCCGGAAGCTTTCTTT | CSVGGTGRPEAFF
NA | NA | TRBJ2-7 | TRBV5-1 | TGCGCCAGCAGCTTGGCGGAAGGGGCCGCCTACGAGCAGTACTTC | CASSLAEGAAYEQYF
TRBD1 | NA | TRBJ1-4 | TRBV7-8 | TGTGCCAGCAGTCATCAAATCCCGGGACAGGGGGATGAAAAACTGTTTTTT | CASSHQIPGQGDEKLFF
TRBD1 | NA | TRBJ1-6 | TRBV6-5 | TGTGCCAGCAGTTACTCCGGGACAGGGACTTCACCCCTCCACTTT | CASSYSGTGTSPLHF
NA | once | TRBJ1-5 | TRBV7-2 | TGTGCCAGCAGCGCTTATGTTCTGGGTCCCCAGCATTTT | CASSAYVLGPQHF
NA | NA | TRBJ1-1 | TRBV6-6 | TGTGCCAGCAGCCCCTCTGGGCAGAACACTGAAGCTTTCTTT | CASSPSGQNTEAFF
TRBD1 | NA | TRBJ1-2 | TRBV3-1/TRBV3-2 | TGTGCCAGCAGCCAAGATTTACAGGGGGCACGTGGCTACACCTTC | CASSQDLQGARGYTF
NA | NA | TRBJ1-2 | TRBV19 | TGTGCCAGTAGTATAGATCAAGGCTATGGCTACACCTTC | CASSIDQGYGYTF
NA | NA | TRBJ1-5 | TRBV4-1 | TGCGCCAGCAGCCCCGACAGAAATAGCAATCAGCCCCAGCATTTT | CASSPDRNSNQPQHF
NA | NA | TRBJ2-7 | TRBV18 | TGTGCCAGCTCACCAGGGCAGGGGATTTTGGGCGAGCAGTACTTC | CASSPGQGILGEQYF
TRBD1 | once | TRBJ2-2 | TRBV5-1 | TGCGCCAGCAGCTTGGGACAGGGGTCCACCGGGGAGCTGTTTTTT | CASSLGQGSTGELFF
NA | NA | TRBJ1-2 | TRBV19 | TGTGCCAGTAGTCGCCGGGACAAGGCTAACTATGGCTACACCTTC | CASSRRDKANYGYTF
NA | NA | TRBJ1-1 | TRBV18 | TGTGCCAGCTCACCTGATCGGATGAACACTGAAGCTTTCTTT | CASSPDRMNTEAFF
TRBD2 | once | TRBJ2-1 | TRBV5-1 | TGCGCCAGCAGCTTGGCGGGGGGAGGGAATGAGCAGTTCTTC | CASSLAGGGNEQFF
NA | NA | TRBJ2-3 | TRBV5-1 | TGCGCCAGCAGATGGGGTAGCGGCACAGATACGCAGTATTTT | CASRWGSGTDTQYF
NA | once | TRBJ2-1 | TRBV5-1 | TGCGCCAGCACCCTTGGGAACCTAGCCTACAATGAGCAGTTCTTC | CASTLGNLAYNEQFF
NA | NA | TRBJ1-1 | TRBV9 | TGTGCCAGCAGCGCCCCCCGGCGGGGGGGTGTCACTGAAGCTTTCTTT | CASSAPRRGGVTEAFF
NA | NA | TRBJ1-1 | TRBV10-3 | TGTGCCATCAGGGGGGGACCGAACACTGAAGCTTTCTTT | CAIRGGPNTEAFF
TRBD1 | NA | TRBJ2-3 | TRBV7-2 | TGTGCCAGCAGCCGGAAGGCCGGGACAGGGAGAACAGATACGCAGTATTTT | CASSRKAGTGRTDTQYF
NA | NA | TRBJ1-5 | TRBV28 | TGTGCCAGCAGTCCCATGGGATCTGGCAATCAGCCCCAGCATTTT | CASSPMGSGNQPQHF
TRBD1 | NA | TRBJ1-4 | TRBV28 | TGTGCCAGCAGTTTACGAACGGGACAGTTTAATGAAAAACTGTTTTTT | CASSLRTGQFNEKLFF
TRBD1 | once | TRBJ2-3 | TRBV5-6 | TGTGCCAGCAGCTCCGGGACAGGCGCAGATACGCAGTATTTT | CASSSGTGADTQYF
NA | NA | TRBJ1-1 | TRBV5-6 | TGTGCCAGCAGTTTTCGGTTGAGTGAAGCTTTCTTT | CASSFRLSEAFF
NA | NA | TRBJ1-5 | TRBV12-5 | TGTGCTAGTGGTTTGGTCGGCCGGGCTTCGAAGAATCAGCCCCAGCATTTT | CASGLVGRASKNQPQHF
NA | NA | TRBJ2-3 | TRBV6-1 | TGTGCCAGCAGTGAAGCCTCGGCCTGGGGCACAGATACGCAGTATTTT | CASSEASAWGTDTQYF
NA | NA | TRBJ1-1 | TRBV6-5 | TGTGCCAGCAGTTACTCGCGCGGGGGCCGGAACACTGAAGCTTTCTTT | CASSYSRGGRNTEAFF
TRBD1 | once | TRBJ2-4 | TRBV28 | TGTGCCAGCAGTTTCAGGGGGTCCCTAGGGTTCAACATTCAGTACTTC | CASSFRGSLGFNIQYF
TRBD1 | NA | TRBJ1-2 | TRBV6-5 | TGTGCCAGCACGGTGACAGGGGCGTACGGTGGCTACACCTTC | CASTVTGAYGGYTF
NA | NA | TRBJ1-4 | TRBV30 | TGTGCCTGGAGTGTAGAAGCCCGGGCCAGTAATGAAAAACTGTTTTTT | CAWSVEARASNEKLFF
NA | once | TRBJ2-6 | TRBV5-5 | TGTGCCAGCAGCGCAGGTCTCTCTGGGGCCAACGTCCTGACTTTC | CASSAGLSGANVLTF
NA | NA | TRBJ2-7 | TRBV6-5 | TGTGCCAGCAGTTACGGAGGGGGGACGGACGAGCAGTACTTC | CASSYGGGTDEQYF
TRBD1 | NA | TRBJ2-7 | TRBV30 | TGTGCCTGGCAGCTGACAGGGTTGCACGAGCAGTACTTC | CAWQLTGLHEQYF
TRBD1 | NA | TRBJ1-2 | TRBV2 | TGTGCCAGCAGGGGGGACAGGGGGCACGGCTACACCTTC | CASRGDRGHGYTF
TRBD1 | NA | TRBJ1-2 | TRBV11-2 | TGTGCCAGCAGCCCCCATCCAGGGGGCTATGGCTACACCTTC | CASSPHPGGYGYTF
TRBD1 | once | TRBJ1-2 | TRBV6-5 | TGTGCCAGCTCCCCCGGGACAGGGGGCTATGGCTACACCTTC | CASSPGTGGYGYTF
NA | NA | TRBJ2-6 | TRBV7-2 | TGTGCCAGCAGCCGCGCACCGAGCTCTGGGGCCAACGTCCTGACTTTC | CASSRAPSSGANVLTF
NA | NA | TRBJ2-7 | TRBV2 | TGTGCCAGCAAAGAGAGCTCCTACGAGCAGTACTTC | CASKESSYEQYF
NA | NA | TRBJ1-3 | TRBV4-3 | TGCGCCAGCAGCCAAGATCTCACAGGGACTGGAAACACCATATATTTT | CASSQDLTGTGNTIYF
NA | NA | TRBJ1-2 | TRBV14 | TGTGCCAGCAGCCAACAGGGGTACTATGGCTACACCTTC | CASSQQGYYGYTF
NA | NA | TRBJ1-4 | TRBV6-4 | TGTGCCAGCAGTGACCCGGCAGTGATTAATGAAAAACTGTTTTTT | CASSDPAVINEKLFF
TRBD1 | NA | TRBJ2-7 | TRBV27 | TGTGCCAGTACCGGGACAGGGGAATACGAGCAGTACTTC | CASTGTGEYEQYF
TRBD1 | NA | TRBJ1-1 | TRBV7-2 | TGTGCCAGCAGCTTAGGGACAGGCACTGAAGCTTTCTTT | CASSLGTGTEAFF
TRBD2 | NA | TRBJ2-3 | TRBV7-9 | TGTGCCAGCAGCTTAATCCCTAGCGGGGGGGCAGCACAGTCAGATACGCAGTATTTT | CASSLIPSGGAAQSDTQYF
NA | NA | TRBJ2-2 | TRBV28 | TGTGCCAGCAGTTTTATAGAGAACACCGGGGAGCTGTTTTTT | CASSFIENTGELFF
NA | NA | TRBJ1-3 | TRBV19 | TGTGCCAGTAGTATTGTAACGGTGACTGGAAACACCATATATTTT | CASSIVTVTGNTIYF
NA | once | TRBJ1-4 | TRBV19 | TGTGCCAGTAGTGACAGGTTTGCAACTAATGAAAAACTGTTTTTT | CASSDRFATNEKLFF
NA | NA | TRBJ2-7 | TRBV6-5 | TGTGCCAGCAGTTATGCAGGGGTGGGGGCCTACGAGCAGTACTTC | CASSYAGVGAYEQYF
NA | NA | TRBJ1-6 | TRBV11-2 | TGTGCCAGCAGCTCGCCGGGTTGGGGTTCACCCCTCCACTTT | CASSSPGWGSPLHF